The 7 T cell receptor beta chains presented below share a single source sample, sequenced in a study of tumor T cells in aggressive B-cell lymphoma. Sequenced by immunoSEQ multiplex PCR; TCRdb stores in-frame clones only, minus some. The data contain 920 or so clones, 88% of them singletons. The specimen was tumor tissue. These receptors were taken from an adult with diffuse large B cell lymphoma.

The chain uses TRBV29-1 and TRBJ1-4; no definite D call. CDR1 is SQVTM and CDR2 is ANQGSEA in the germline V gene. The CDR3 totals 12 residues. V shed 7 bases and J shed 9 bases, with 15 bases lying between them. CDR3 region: CSAEGSSQKLFF. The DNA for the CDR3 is TGCAGCGCCGAGGGCAGCAGTCAAAAACTGTTTTTT.

CDR3 sequence (DNA): TGTGCCAGCAGTCGCGGGAGTTCTGGGGCCAACGTCCTGACTTTC. This sequence encodes CASSRGSSGANVLTF. This chain connects TRBV6-5 to TRBJ2-6; 7 nucleotides align to TRBD2. V shed 5 bases, J shed 1 base, and the junction held 2 bases outside the gene matches. The CDR3 is made up of 15 amino acids. The germline gives CDR1 MNHEY, CDR2 SVGAGI.

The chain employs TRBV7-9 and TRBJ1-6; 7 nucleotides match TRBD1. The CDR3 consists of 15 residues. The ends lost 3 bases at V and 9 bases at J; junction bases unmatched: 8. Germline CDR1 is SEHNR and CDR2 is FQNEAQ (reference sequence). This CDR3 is CASSFPQGEGSPLHF. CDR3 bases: TGTGCCAGCAGCTTCCCGCAGGGGGAAGGTTCACCCCTCCACTTT. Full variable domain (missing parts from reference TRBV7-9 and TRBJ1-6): DTGVSQNPRHKITKRGQNVTFRCDPISEHNRLYWYRQTLGQGPEFLTYFQNEAQLEKSRLLSDRFSAERPKGSFSTLEIQRTEQGDSAMYLCASSFPQGEGSPLHFGNGTRLTVT.

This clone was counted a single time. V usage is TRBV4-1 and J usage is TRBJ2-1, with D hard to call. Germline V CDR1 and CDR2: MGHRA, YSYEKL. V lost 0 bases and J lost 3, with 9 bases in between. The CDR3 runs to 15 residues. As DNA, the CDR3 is TGCGCCAGCAGCCAAGATCTCCGAGGCTACAATGAGCAGTTCTTC. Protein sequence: CASSQDLRGYNEQFF.

The CDR3 here is CASSTGLAGEGDEQFF. The CDR3 DNA is TGTGCCAGTAGTACCGGACTAGCGGGAGAAGGGGATGAGCAGTTCTTC. V gene TRBV19 combines with J gene TRBJ2-1; 13 bases are a match to TRBD2. V trimming: 4 bases; J trimming: 8 bases; junction bases outside the gene matches: 8. This CDR3 has 16 residues. Germline CDR1 LNHDA, CDR2 SQIVND (reference sequence).

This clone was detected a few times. In DNA, the CDR3 is TGTGCCAGCAGTTTTCTGGGGGCCGAGACCCAGTACTTC. It yields the protein CASSFLGAETQYF. The V gene is TRBV27, the J gene TRBJ2-5, with a possible D match to TRBD1 (6 bases). The CDR3 is made up of 13 amino acids. The V and J ends lost 3 bases and 5 bases respectively, with 10 bases between them. CDR1 and CDR2 from the germline V gene are MNHEY and SMNVEV (reference sequence).

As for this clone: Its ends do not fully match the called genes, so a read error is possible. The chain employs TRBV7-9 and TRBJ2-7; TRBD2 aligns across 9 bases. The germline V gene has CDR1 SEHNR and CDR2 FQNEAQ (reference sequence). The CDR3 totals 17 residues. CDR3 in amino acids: CVSSLGTSRFSSYEQYF. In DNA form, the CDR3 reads TGTGTCAGCAGCTTAGGGACTAGCCGATTTTCTTCCTACGAGCAGTACTTC.